Below, one T cell receptor (beta chain) is given with its context. The data derive from a study of blood T cell repertoires in COVID-19. Across the whole study: PBMCs, B-cell-depleted T cells, or T cells were the source of the cDNA or gDNA that made up the material.

V gave up 4 bases and J gave up 0 bases; unmatched junction bases: 8. This CDR3 comprises 18 residues. The germline CDR1 and CDR2 sequences are KGHSH and LQKENI. Method: immunoSEQ multiplex PCR; TCRdb's copy keeps in-frame clones and lacks some. The table records roughly 75,000 clones, around two thirds of them present only once. The material sequenced was peripheral blood. This chain connects TRBV18 to TRBJ2-6, with 8 bases matching TRBD1. This TCR came from a human donor with acute or convalescent COVID-19. The donor label of this sample is uncertain. CDR3 sequence: CASSLTGAPYSGANVLTF. The CDR3, as DNA: TGTGCCAGCTCACTGACAGGGGCGCCTTACTCTGGGGCCAACGTCCTGACTTTC.